This T cell receptor beta chain was sequenced during a study of T cell responses to AZD1222 COVID-19 vaccine. In the study overall: Doses given second, at about 4 or about 12 weeks, were pooled.

A remark on this clone: What it binds is not known.

The CDR3 loop spans 15 amino acids. Trimming removed 3 bases from V and 7 bases from J, with 15 bases in between. CDR1 and CDR2 from the germline V gene are LGHNA and YNFKEQ. Overall study findings and caveats: Only six or seven AZD1222 recipients were seropositive at baseline. Spike-specific TCR depth and breadth grew after two AZD1222 doses. The study found vaccine-associated CD4 TCRs spanning spike, dominant at 160-218 and 743-854.

Produced via immunoSEQ multiplex PCR; TCRdb's table is partial and in-frame only. The repertoire has around 100,000 clones, just under 90% of them found once; the top ten carry about 3.3%. The material sequenced was peripheral blood, taken on day 0 of AZD1222 vaccination. The sequence was collected from an adult in good health. The chain joins TRBV4-2 to TRBJ2-2; perhaps D is TRBD1 or TRBD2 (6 bases each). The CDR3 region has the DNA TGTGCCAGCAGCCATCCCGGGGGCTCGGTCGGGGAGCTGTTTTTT. Translation: CASSHPGGSVGELFF.